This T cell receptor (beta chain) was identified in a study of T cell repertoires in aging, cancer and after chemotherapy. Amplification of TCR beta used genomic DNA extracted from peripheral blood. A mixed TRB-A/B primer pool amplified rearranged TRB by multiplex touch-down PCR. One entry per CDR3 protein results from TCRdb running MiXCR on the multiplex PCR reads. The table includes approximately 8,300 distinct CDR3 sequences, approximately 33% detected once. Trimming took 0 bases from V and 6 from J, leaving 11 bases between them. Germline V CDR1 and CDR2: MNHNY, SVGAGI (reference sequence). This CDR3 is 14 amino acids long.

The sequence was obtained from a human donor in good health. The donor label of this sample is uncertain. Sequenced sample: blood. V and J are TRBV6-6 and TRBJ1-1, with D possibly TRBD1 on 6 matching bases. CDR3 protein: CASSYSKQGPEAFF. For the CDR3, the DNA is TGTGCCAGCAGTTACTCCAAACAGGGTCCTGAAGCTTTCTTT.